This T cell receptor (beta chain) was identified during a study of cytomegalovirus exposure and HLA in healthy donors. Overall study: Researchers previously reported finding about 110 million unique TCR beta sequences from around 200 million T cells.

It was with 60 Vbeta and 13 Jbeta primers that the PCR ran. TCRdb keeps only in-frame clones here, not all; method: immunoSEQ multiplex PCR. This table has 150,000 to 200,000 clones, less than 90% appearing once. A word on this clone: What it binds is unknown.

V lost 8 bases and J lost 3, with 7 bases in between. The CDR3 consists of 11 residues. Per the germline V gene, CDR1 is MNHNY and CDR2 is SVGAGI (reference sequence). Whole-study findings and limits: One later analysis reportedly identified an Asian-associated ancestry cluster that showed fewer N-insertions than the roughly 600-donor mean. In a later analysis, a missense DCLRE1C variant was linked to TCR beta V- and J-gene trimming. Many donors carried some public TCRs, although rarity characterized most TCR sequences.

This sequence was found in a man aged 18-30 years in good health and CMV-seronegative. The genes are TRBV6-6 and TRBJ1-1; D uncertain. The specimen was PBMCs. The CDR3 spells CASGRDTEAFF. Here the CDR3 DNA reads TGTGCCAGCGGTCGGGACACTGAAGCTTTCTTT.